This TCR beta chain derives from a study of blood T cell repertoires in COVID-19. Overall study: Researchers got acute and convalescent COVID-19 samples from the United States, Italy and Spain. T cells, B-cell-depleted T cells, or PBMCs supplied cDNA or gDNA.

Original methodology: Quantification of nucleated cells was approximated via reference gene primer amplification. Generated by immunoSEQ multiplex PCR, the TCRdb table keeps only in-frame clones and is missing some. V, J and clone size derive from that table, while D and trimming were established from the DNA sequence. Among more than 250,000 clones listed, roughly 88% were seen once. The CDR3 runs 12 residues. Trimming took 0 bases from V and 11 from J; bases not matched to a gene: 3. The germline CDR1 and CDR2 sequences are GTSNPN and SVGIG (reference sequence). Sequencing was carried out using peripheral blood. V and J are TRBV30 and TRBJ2-4, with 8 bases aligning to TRBD2. The receptor comes from a woman aged 50 to 60 with acute or convalescent COVID-19. The CDR3 DNA reads as TGTGCCTGGAGTGTCACTAGCGGACTTCAGTACTTC. It yields the protein CAWSVTSGLQYF.